Listed here are 14 T cell receptor beta chains from one sample, sequenced in a study of CD8+ T cells in alopecia areata (dated by TCRdb to about 2018). In light of the paper, this sample's time point label describes: baseline before oral tofacitinib. The library was generated by the immunoSEQ multiplex PCR assay. RNA was extracted from all samples and reverse transcribed into cDNA as template for TCR sequencing. This is the immuneACCESS table as TCRdb keeps it, with only in-frame sequences that have V and J called. A part of the clones is gone; compared with another copy, unresolved V genes explain less than half, and the rest is unexplained. In all, the sample holds around 250,000 clones, and less than 80% of those were seen once. Together, the top ten hold 1% to 1.5% of the sample. The sample consisted of CD4+ T cells sorted from blood, taken at week 0. Receptors were obtained from a human donor with alopecia areata.

The table lists this clone with a few counts. The CDR3 sequence: CASSPRQGTGTQYF. CDR3 bases: TGTGCCAGCAGCCCAAGACAGGGGACGGGGACCCAGTACTTC. The rearrangement uses TRBV7-2 and TRBJ2-5; 8 bases agree with TRBD1. Germline V gene sequence: CDR1 SGHTA, CDR2 FQGNSA. The CDR3 runs to 14 residues. With 5 bases clipped from V and 7 bases from J, the junction kept 9 bases outside the gene matches. Based on the CDR3 plus reference TRBV7-2 and TRBJ2-5, the full variable domain is GAGVSQSPSNKVTEKGKDVELRCDPISGHTALYWYRQSLGQGLEFLIYFQGNSAPDKSGLPSDRFSAERTGGSVSTLTIQRTQQEDSAVYLCASSPRQGTGTQYFGPGTRLLVL.

The rearrangement uses TRBV11-2 and TRBJ2-5; 10 nucleotides line up with TRBD1. The V gene's germline CDR1 is SGHAT and CDR2 FQNNGV. Trimming removed 1 base from V and 3 bases from J; junction bases left unmatched: 2. The CDR3 runs to 15 residues. DNA of the CDR3: TGTGCCAGCAGCTTAGGACAGGGGGCTGAAGAGACCCAGTACTTC. Amino acid sequence: CASSLGQGAEETQYF.

V and J are TRBV29-1 and TRBJ1-1; no reliable D call. Trimming left V 2 bases short and J 7 bases short, with 8 bases between. CDR1 SQVTM and CDR2 ANQGSEA come from the germline V gene. This CDR3 has 11 amino acids. In nucleotides, the CDR3 is TGCAGCGTTGAAACGGGTATTGAAGCTTTCTTT. Its translation is CSVETGIEAFF.

The chain joins TRBV30 to TRBJ1-4; D is perhaps TRBD1 (6 bases). The CDR3 is 14 residues long. V was trimmed by 3 bases and J by 3 bases, leaving 11 bases between them. Germline V gene data show CDR1 as GTSNPN and CDR2 as SVGIG (reference sequence). CDR3 in DNA: TGTGCCTGGAGCACAGGGCTGTCTAATGAAAAACTGTTTTTT. Amino acid sequence: CAWSTGLSNEKLFF.

The V gene is TRBV29-1, the J gene TRBJ2-1, with D perhaps TRBD1 (5 bases). The CDR3 spans 14 residues. V gave up 6 bases and J gave up 0 bases, with 12 bases separating them. Per the germline V gene, CDR1 is SQVTM and CDR2 is ANQGSEA. CDR3 in DNA: TGCAGCGTCCTCCCCGACAGCTCCTACAATGAGCAGTTCTTC. Translation gives CSVLPDSSYNEQFF.

The gene calls are TRBV29-1 and TRBJ1-1, with 7 bases fitting TRBD1. The CDR3 sequence is 13 residues long. V lost 7 bases to trimming and J lost 1 base; unmatched junction nucleotides: 6. CDR1 SQVTM and CDR2 ANQGSEA come from the germline V gene. In DNA form, the CDR3 reads TGCAGCGGGATAGGGACAGCGAACACTGAAGCTTTCTTT. Its translation: CSGIGTANTEAFF.

V is TRBV2 and J is TRBJ2-1; a weak D match, TRBD1 (6 bases). Germline V CDR1 and CDR2: SNHLY, FYNNEI. The CDR3 length is 14 residues. The germline V and J ends were trimmed by 4 bases and 9 bases, with 16 bases remaining between them. CDR3 residues: CASSATNRESEQFF. The CDR3 nucleotides read TGTGCCAGCAGTGCAACGAACAGGGAAAGTGAGCAGTTCTTC.

This sequence joins TRBV5-6 and TRBJ2-5; a possible D gene is TRBD2 (6 bases). V was shortened by 5 bases and J by 5 bases, with 13 bases between the two germline ends. In germline, CDR1 is SGHDT, CDR2 YYEEEE. The CDR3 is 13 residues long. As DNA, the CDR3 is TGTGCCAGCAGTAGGAGGGCAGGGGAGACCCAGTACTTC. It encodes CASSRRAGETQYF.

In this sample, this clone turned up a few times. The rearrangement joins TRBV2 to TRBJ2-3, with a tentative D call TRBD2 (5 bases). Germline-derived CDR1 and CDR2 are SNHLY and FYNNEI. The CDR3 runs 14 residues. V lost 0 bases and J 9 bases, leaving 13 bases between the germline ends. The DNA of the CDR3 is TGTGCCAGCAGTGAAGCGGTTAGCAGCGGCACGCAGTATTTT. Translation gives CASSEAVSSGTQYF.

Note on this clone: Other DNA sequences from this sample encode an identical CDR3 as well. The chain employs TRBV5-6 and TRBJ1-2; weak D call: TRBD1 (5 bases). This CDR3 is built from 12 residues. Germline V gives CDR1 SGHDT, CDR2 YYEEEE. Trimming removed 2 bases at V and 4 bases at J, with 6 bases between. DNA for the CDR3: TGTGCCAGCAGCTTAGACAGCTATGGCTACACCTTC. As protein: CASSLDSYGYTF. The entire variable domain, with the rest obtained from reference TRBV5-6 and TRBJ1-2, is as follows: DAGVTQSPTHLIKTRGQQVTLRCSPKSGHDTVSWYQQALGQGPQFIFQYYEEEERQRGNFPDRFSGHQFPNYSSELNVNALLLGDSALYLCASSLDSYGYTFGSGTRLTVV.

This clone was recorded only once. This chain connects TRBV7-9 to TRBJ1-6; 10 bases match TRBD1. Germline V gives CDR1 SEHNR, CDR2 FQNEAQ (reference sequence). V shed 4 bases and J 8 bases; nucleotides not matched to a gene: 5. The CDR3 totals 15 residues. The DNA of the CDR3 is TGTGCCAGCAGCTCCTGGGACAGGGGACATTCACCCCTCCACTTT. It codes for CASSSWDRGHSPLHF.

The gene calls are TRBV7-6 and TRBJ2-3; D is perhaps TRBD1 or TRBD2 (5 bases each). V was trimmed by 5 bases and J by 5 bases, leaving 17 bases between them. The germline CDR1 and CDR2 sequences are SGHVS and FNYEAQ. This CDR3 spans 15 amino acids. The CDR3: CASSQRGDPQDTQYF. The CDR3 DNA sequence: TGTGCCAGCAGCCAGAGAGGGGACCCACAAGATACGCAGTATTTT.

This chain connects TRBV29-1 to TRBJ2-3; D remains ambiguous. Germline CDR1 and CDR2: SQVTM and ANQGSEA. The CDR3 extends over 14 amino acids. The V end lost 2 bases, the J end lost 1 base, and 10 bases lay between the germline ends. The CDR3 nucleotides read TGCAGCGTTGAACGTGGGATCGGCACAGATACGCAGTATTTT. Its translation: CSVERGIGTDTQYF.

The gene calls are TRBV15 and TRBJ1-6; D is unresolved. The CDR3 is 15 residues long. V was trimmed by 2 bases and J by 2 bases, leaving 7 bases between them. Germline V gives CDR1 LNHNV, CDR2 YYDKDF (reference sequence). The CDR3 loop is CATSRRTPYNSPLHF. The CDR3 DNA reads TGTGCCACCAGCAGAAGGACCCCCTATAATTCACCCCTCCACTTT.